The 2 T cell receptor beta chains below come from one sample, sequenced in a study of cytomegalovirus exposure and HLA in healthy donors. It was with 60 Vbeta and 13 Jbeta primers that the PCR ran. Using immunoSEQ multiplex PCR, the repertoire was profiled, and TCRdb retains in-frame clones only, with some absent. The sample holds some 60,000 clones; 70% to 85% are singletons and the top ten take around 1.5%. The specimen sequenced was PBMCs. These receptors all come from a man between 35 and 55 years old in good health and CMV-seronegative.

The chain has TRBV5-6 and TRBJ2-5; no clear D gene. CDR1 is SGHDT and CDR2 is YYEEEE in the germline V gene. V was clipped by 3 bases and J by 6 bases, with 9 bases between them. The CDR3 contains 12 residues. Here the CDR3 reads CASSSIAKTQYF. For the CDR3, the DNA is TGTGCCAGCAGCTCGATTGCGAAGACCCAGTACTTC. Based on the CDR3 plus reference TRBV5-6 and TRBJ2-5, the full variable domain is DAGVTQSPTHLIKTRGQQVTLRCSPKSGHDTVSWYQQALGQGPQFIFQYYEEEERQRGNFPDRFSGHQFPNYSSELNVNALLLGDSALYLCASSSIAKTQYFGPGTRLLVL.

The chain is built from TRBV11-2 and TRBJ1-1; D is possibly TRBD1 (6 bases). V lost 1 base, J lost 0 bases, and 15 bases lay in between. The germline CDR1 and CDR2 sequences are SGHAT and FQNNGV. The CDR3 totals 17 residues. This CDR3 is CASSLGYRAYMNTEAFF. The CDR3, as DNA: TGTGCCAGCAGCTTAGGCTACAGGGCCTACATGAACACTGAAGCTTTCTTT.